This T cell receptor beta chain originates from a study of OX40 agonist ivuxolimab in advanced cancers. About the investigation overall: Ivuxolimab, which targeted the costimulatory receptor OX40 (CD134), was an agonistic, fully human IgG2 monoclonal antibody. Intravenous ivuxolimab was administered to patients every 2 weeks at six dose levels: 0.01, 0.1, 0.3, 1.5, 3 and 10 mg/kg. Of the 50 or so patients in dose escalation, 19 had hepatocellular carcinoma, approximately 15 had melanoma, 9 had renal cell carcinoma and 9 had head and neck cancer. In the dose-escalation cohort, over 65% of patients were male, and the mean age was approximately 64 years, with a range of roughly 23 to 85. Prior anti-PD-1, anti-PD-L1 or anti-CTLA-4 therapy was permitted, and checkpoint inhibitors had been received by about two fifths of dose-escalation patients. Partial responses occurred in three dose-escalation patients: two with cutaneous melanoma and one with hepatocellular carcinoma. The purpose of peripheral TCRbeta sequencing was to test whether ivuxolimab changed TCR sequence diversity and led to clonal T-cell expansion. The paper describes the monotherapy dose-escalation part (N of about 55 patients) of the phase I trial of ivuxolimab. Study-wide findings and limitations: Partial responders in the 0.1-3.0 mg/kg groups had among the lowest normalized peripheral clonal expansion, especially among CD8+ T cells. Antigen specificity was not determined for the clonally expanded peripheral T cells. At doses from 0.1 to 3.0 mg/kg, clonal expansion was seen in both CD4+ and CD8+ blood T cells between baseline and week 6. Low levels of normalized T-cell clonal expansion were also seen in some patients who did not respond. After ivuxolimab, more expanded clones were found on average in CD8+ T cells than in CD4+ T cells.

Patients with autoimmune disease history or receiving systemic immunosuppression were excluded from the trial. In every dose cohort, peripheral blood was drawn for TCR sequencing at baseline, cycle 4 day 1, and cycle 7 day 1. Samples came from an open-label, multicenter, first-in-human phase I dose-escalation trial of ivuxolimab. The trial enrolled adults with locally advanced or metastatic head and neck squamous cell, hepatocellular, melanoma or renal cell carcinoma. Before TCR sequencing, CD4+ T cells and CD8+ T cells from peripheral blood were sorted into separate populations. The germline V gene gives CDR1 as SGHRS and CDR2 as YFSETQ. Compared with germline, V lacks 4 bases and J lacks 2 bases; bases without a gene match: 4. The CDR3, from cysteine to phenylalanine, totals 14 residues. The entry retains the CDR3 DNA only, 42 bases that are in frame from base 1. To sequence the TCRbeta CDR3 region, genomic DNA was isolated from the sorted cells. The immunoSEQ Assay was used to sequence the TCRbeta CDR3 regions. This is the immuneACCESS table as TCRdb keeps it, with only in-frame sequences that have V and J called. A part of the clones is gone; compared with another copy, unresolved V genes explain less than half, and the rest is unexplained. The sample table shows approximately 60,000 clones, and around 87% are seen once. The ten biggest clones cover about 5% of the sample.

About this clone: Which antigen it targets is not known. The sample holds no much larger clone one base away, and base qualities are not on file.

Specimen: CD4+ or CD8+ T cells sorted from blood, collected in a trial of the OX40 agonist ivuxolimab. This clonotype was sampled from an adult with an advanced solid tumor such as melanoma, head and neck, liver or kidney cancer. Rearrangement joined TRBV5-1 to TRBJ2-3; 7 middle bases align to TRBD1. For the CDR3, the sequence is CASSPGQLTDTQYF. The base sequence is TGCGCCAGCAGCCCGGGACAGCTCACAGATACGCAGTATTTT. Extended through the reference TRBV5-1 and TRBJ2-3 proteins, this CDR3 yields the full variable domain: KAGVTQTPRYLIKTRGQQVTLSCSPISGHRSVSWYQQTPGQGLQFLFEYFSETQRNKGNFPGRFSGRQFSNSRSEMNVSTLELGDSALYLCASSPGQLTDTQYFGPGTRLTVL.